The rows below give T cell receptor beta chains drawn from one sample of a study of T cell changes during pregnancy in multiple sclerosis. This table comes from immunoSEQ multiplex PCR, and its TCRdb copy is limited to in-frame clones, with some not included. Of around 71,000 clones in the sample, approximately 90% were seen once. Source: peripheral blood, taken in the third trimester of pregnancy. These receptors came from a female donor with multiple sclerosis, enrolled in a pregnancy study. CDR3s include the opening cysteine and the closing phenylalanine or tryptophan. Some rows mark clone size as missing; the rest say once, few, many or name a class of expanded clone.

j_call: TRBJ2-7; clone_size: .; v_call: TRBV5-4; cdr3_aa: CASSLVGDRGREQYF
j_call: TRBJ2-5; clone_size: .; v_call: TRBV5-1; cdr3_aa: CASSSDSGSWETQYF
j_call: TRBJ2-3; clone_size: once; v_call: TRBV10-3; cdr3_aa: CAISEASGRAVWVVDTQYF
j_call: TRBJ1-2; clone_size: .; v_call: TRBV4-2; cdr3_aa: CASSQVDRLGANYGYTF
j_call: TRBJ2-5; clone_size: once; v_call: TRBV6-5; cdr3_aa: CASGRQSAPETQYF
j_call: TRBJ2-7; clone_size: .; v_call: TRBV2; cdr3_aa: CASCSGTSYEQYF
j_call: TRBJ2-3; clone_size: .; v_call: TRBV4-1; cdr3_aa: CASSQDSASRATDTQYF
j_call: TRBJ2-7; clone_size: .; v_call: TRBV9; cdr3_aa: CASSATGTGGSYEQYF
j_call: TRBJ2-7; clone_size: .; v_call: TRBV5-4; cdr3_aa: CASSGTGESEQYF
j_call: TRBJ2-5; clone_size: once; v_call: TRBV6-5; cdr3_aa: CASSWTGSLETQYF
j_call: TRBJ2-7; clone_size: .; v_call: TRBV30; cdr3_aa: CAWSAGPGMAYEQYF
j_call: TRBJ1-5; clone_size: .; v_call: TRBV4-3; cdr3_aa: CASSQDGRDQPQHF
j_call: TRBJ2-3; clone_size: .; v_call: TRBV7-7; cdr3_aa: CASSRSPGGTDTQYF
j_call: TRBJ1-1; clone_size: .; v_call: TRBV28; cdr3_aa: CASSWTGDLNTEAFF
j_call: TRBJ1-5; clone_size: .; v_call: TRBV6-5; cdr3_aa: CASSYNLDQPQHF
j_call: TRBJ1-1; clone_size: .; v_call: TRBV7-9; cdr3_aa: CASSLDFGRGTEAFF
j_call: TRBJ1-3; clone_size: .; v_call: TRBV6-5; cdr3_aa: CASTKGDSGNTIYF
j_call: TRBJ1-3; clone_size: .; v_call: TRBV5-1; cdr3_aa: CASSPLTESEGNTIYF
j_call: TRBJ2-5; clone_size: .; v_call: TRBV7-9; cdr3_aa: CASMVPRGFSETQYF
j_call: TRBJ2-1; clone_size: .; v_call: TRBV5-1; cdr3_aa: CASSLSSGGFSYNEQFF
j_call: TRBJ2-7; clone_size: .; v_call: TRBV28; cdr3_aa: CASSSTGGSWPYEQYF
j_call: TRBJ2-3; clone_size: .; v_call: TRBV6-6; cdr3_aa: CASSSPAGGGTDTQYF
j_call: TRBJ2-2; clone_size: .; v_call: TRBV7-8; cdr3_aa: CASSPGYVFTGELFF
j_call: TRBJ2-7; clone_size: .; v_call: TRBV7-9; cdr3_aa: CASSQTSTGGSYEQYF
j_call: TRBJ2-2; clone_size: .; v_call: TRBV18; cdr3_aa: CASSPRGTGELFF
j_call: TRBJ2-1; clone_size: .; v_call: TRBV4-2; cdr3_aa: CASSQVASGSPPYNEQFF
j_call: TRBJ2-1; clone_size: .; v_call: TRBV5-1; cdr3_aa: CASSIPFRDRLYNEQFF
j_call: TRBJ1-5; clone_size: .; v_call: TRBV2; cdr3_aa: CASSARSASNQPQHF
j_call: TRBJ2-7; clone_size: .; v_call: TRBV6-5; cdr3_aa: CASSYVAGEYEQYF
j_call: TRBJ2-5; clone_size: .; v_call: TRBV28; cdr3_aa: CASSSRRDSQETQYF
j_call: TRBJ1-5; clone_size: once; v_call: TRBV10-3; cdr3_aa: CAISETGNQPQHF
j_call: TRBJ2-3; clone_size: .; v_call: TRBV29-1; cdr3_aa: CSVDRRAGTDTQYF
j_call: TRBJ2-1; clone_size: .; v_call: TRBV6-1; cdr3_aa: CASRAGGSYNEQFF
j_call: TRBJ2-5; clone_size: .; v_call: TRBV30; cdr3_aa: CAWAPGETQYF
j_call: TRBJ2-5; clone_size: .; v_call: TRBV5-4; cdr3_aa: CASSPGTSTEGETQYF
j_call: TRBJ2-1; clone_size: .; v_call: TRBV27; cdr3_aa: CASSWMTSGRANEQFF